This T cell receptor beta chain came from a study of Graves' ophthalmopathy and Graves' hyperthyroidism. The germline gives CDR1 SQVTM, CDR2 ANQGSEA. The CDR3 runs to 14 residues. For repertoire sequencing, the TCR beta CDR3 regions were amplified from RNA transcripts. First-round RT-PCR employed HTBI primers, with a second-round multiplex PCR after it. TCRdb redid the calling of the multiplex PCR reads with MiXCR, one entry per CDR3 protein. The data contain about 550,000 distinct CDR3 sequences, less than 45% of them singletons. The source material was peripheral blood or thyroid tissue (not recorded which). The V and J genes are TRBV29-1 and TRBJ2-7, with TRBD2 matching 8 bases. The end of the DNA is better explained by TRBJ2-1, so the J call may be wrong. The clonotype comes from an adult man with Graves' hyperthyroidism. CDR3 DNA: TGCAGCGTTGACGAGGGCGGGGGGTACAATGAGCAGTTCTTC. It yields the protein CSVDEGGGYNEQFF.